This T cell receptor (beta chain) was documented in a study of PD-L1 blockade in urothelial cancer. The time point here: peripheral blood 6 weeks after treatment start. The CDR3 sequence is 13 residues long. The V end was cut by 3 bases, the J end by 2 bases, with 8 bases between. CDR1 is LNHNV, CDR2 YYDKDF, per germline (reference sequence). Synthetically made TCR analog templates were put into each PCR as spikes. TCRdb's table, derived via immunoSEQ multiplex PCR, lists solely in-frame clones and lacks some. The sample shows 40,000 to 50,000 clones, around 80% of them seen only once. The specimen was PBMCs, collected around atezolizumab (anti-PD-L1) treatment. The rearrangement uses TRBV15 and TRBJ2-7; perhaps TRBD1 as D (6 bases). This receptor was obtained from a man aged 60-69 years with urothelial cancer. CDR3 amino acids: CATSSNRAYEQYF. CDR3 nucleotide sequence: TGTGCCACCAGCAGTAACAGGGCCTACGAGCAGTACTTC.